Below are 22 T cell receptor beta chains sequenced from a single sample in a study of vaccination effects on CD4 cells after COVID-19. Sequencing used immunoSEQ multiplex PCR; TCRdb keeps in-frame clones, though not all of them. This sample has just over 55,000 clones, with approximately 80% found just once. Their cognate antigens are unknown. Once cultured for 10 to 11 days, the cells underwent separation to obtain CD4+ T cells. Of the BNT162b2 and mRNA-1273 vaccines, participants received two doses of one or the other. Material: CD4+ T cells from PBMCs cultured without peptide, obtained after COVID-19 vaccination. The receptors were sampled from a human donor who received a COVID-19 vaccine.

This clone was seen only a few times. The J gene is TRBJ1-5, the V gene TRBV10-2, with unresolved D. CDR1 is WSHSY and CDR2 is SAAADI in the germline V gene. V gave up 2 bases and J gave up 0 bases, with 5 bases separating them. The CDR3 runs 14 residues. CDR3: CASSESGSNQPQHF. The CDR3 DNA reads as TGCGCCAGCAGTGAGAGTGGTAGCAATCAGCCCCAGCATTTT.

In this sample, this clone turned up a few times. The chain combines TRBV5-4 with TRBJ2-1, with 9 bases fitting TRBD2. Germline-derived CDR1 and CDR2 are SGHNT and YYREEE (reference sequence). This CDR3 has 15 residues. With 4 bases clipped from V and 8 bases from J, the junction kept 10 bases outside the gene matches. The CDR3 loop reads CASSNPGLADYEQFF. DNA for the CDR3: TGTGCCAGCAGCAATCCGGGACTAGCAGACTATGAGCAGTTCTTC.

This rearrangement joins TRBV18 to TRBJ1-1, with D perhaps matching TRBD1 (6 bases). The CDR3 contains 15 residues. The V gene lost 3 bases and the J gene lost 4 bases, with 15 bases spanning the gap. The germline V gene encodes CDR1 KGHSH and CDR2 LQKENI. CDR3 nucleotides: TGTGCCAGCTCACCTGGAGTACAGGGAGGCACTGAAGCTTTCTTT. It codes for CASSPGVQGGTEAFF.

This rearrangement joins TRBV24-1 to TRBJ2-3; D is unresolved. Trimming removed 1 base at V and 3 bases at J, with 10 bases between. Per the germline V gene, CDR1 is KGHDR and CDR2 is SFDVKD. CDR3 size: 15 residues. CDR3 nucleotides: TGTGCCACCAGTGATTTCCCAACGACAACAGATACGCAGTATTTT. It yields the protein CATSDFPTTTDTQYF.

This chain connects TRBV18 to TRBJ2-2; 10 nucleotides match TRBD1. This CDR3 has 15 residues. The ends lost 8 bases at V and 2 bases at J; junction bases unmatched: 5. Germline assignment: CDR1 KGHSH and CDR2 LQKENI. Written as DNA, the CDR3 is TGTGCCAGCCCGGGACAGGGGTCCAACACCGGGGAGCTGTTTTTT. Translated: CASPGQGSNTGELFF.

The chain recombines TRBV30 with TRBJ2-1; D unclear. The V end lost 4 bases, the J end lost 5 bases, and 6 bases lay between the germline ends. CDR1 and CDR2 (germline): GTSNPN, SVGIG (reference sequence). This CDR3 spans 11 amino acids. CDR3 region: CAWTRNNEQFF. The DNA of the CDR3 is TGTGCCTGGACTAGGAACAATGAGCAGTTCTTC.

The chain couples TRBV18 to TRBJ1-5; possibly TRBD1 for D (5 bases). Between the trimmed V and J ends, which lost 2 bases and 7 bases, there was a span of 12 bases. The CDR3 runs to 14 residues. Germline V lookup: CDR1 KGHSH, CDR2 LQKENI. CDR3 DNA sequence: TGTGCCAGCTCACCAGCAGGGTTAGGACAGCCCCAGCATTTT. Translated: CASSPAGLGQPQHF.

J is TRBJ2-7 and V is TRBV4-2, with D possibly matching TRBD2 (6 bases). Trimming took 0 bases from V and 3 from J, leaving 15 bases between them. The CDR3 extends over 16 amino acids. Germline assignment: CDR1 LGHNA and CDR2 YNFKEQ. The CDR3 region is CASSQEGSGLVYEQYF. CDR3 coding DNA: TGTGCCAGCAGCCAAGAAGGGAGCGGGCTAGTCTACGAGCAGTACTTC.

This rearrangement joins TRBV18 to TRBJ1-1; perhaps TRBD1 as D (6 bases). This CDR3 is 14 amino acids long. Trimming took 5 bases from V and 5 from J, leaving 15 bases between them. Germline CDR1 KGHSH, CDR2 LQKENI. CDR3 protein: CASSWDIGGTEAFF. Written as DNA, the CDR3 is TGTGCCAGCTCATGGGACATAGGGGGAACTGAAGCTTTCTTT.

The genes are TRBV5-4 and TRBJ1-4; D may be TRBD1 (5 bases). The CDR3 covers 16 residues. The V end was cut by 7 bases, the J end by 10 bases, with 26 bases between. Germline CDR1 SGHNT, CDR2 YYREEE (reference sequence). The CDR3, as DNA: TGTGCCAGCGGGAGGCGGGCAGGGTCGAAGGAGGTAAAACTGTTTTTT. It specifies CASGRRAGSKEVKLFF.

The chain links TRBV28 to TRBJ1-2; D ambiguous. Germline assignment: CDR1 MDHEN and CDR2 SYDVKM. V was shortened by 5 bases and J by 5 bases, with 18 bases between the two germline ends. The CDR3 spans 15 residues. CDR3 sequence (DNA): TGTGCCAGCAGTCCCCCCACGCTTCGCGGGTATGGCTACACCTTC. Protein sequence: CASSPPTLRGYGYTF.

V gene TRBV28 combines with J gene TRBJ2-7; either TRBD1 or TRBD2 may supply D (5 bases each). Germline values: CDR1 MDHEN, CDR2 SYDVKM. This CDR3 spans 15 amino acids. V lost 3 bases, J lost 3 bases, and 15 bases lay in between. The CDR3 protein is CASSFGASGVYEQYF. CDR3 bases: TGTGCCAGCAGTTTCGGGGCGAGTGGGGTCTACGAGCAGTACTTC.

The genes are TRBV30 and TRBJ1-5, with 7 positions matching TRBD1. The trim removed 2 bases at V and 4 bases at J, leaving 8 bases unmatched. The length of the CDR3 is 15 residues. Per the germline V gene, CDR1 is GTSNPN and CDR2 is SVGIG (reference sequence). CDR3 residues: CAWSRGTVDNQPQHF. The CDR3 nucleotides read TGTGCCTGGAGTCGGGGGACAGTAGATAATCAGCCCCAGCATTTT.

By share, this clone ranks as medium-sized. In nucleotides, the CDR3 is TGTGCCAGCTCACCAACCGGGACAGGGGGATATGGCTACACCTTC. Encoded protein: CASSPTGTGGYGYTF. The rearrangement joins TRBV18 to TRBJ1-2; TRBD1 matches at 11 bases. The CDR3 has 15 residues. V shed 2 bases and J 5 bases; nucleotides not matched to a gene: 4. Germline V gene lookup returns CDR1 KGHSH and CDR2 LQKENI.

This chain connects TRBV5-6 to TRBJ2-5; D not certain. This CDR3 region has 14 residues. V was trimmed by 1 base and J by 5 bases, leaving 12 bases between them. Germline V lookup: CDR1 SGHDT, CDR2 YYEEEE. The CDR3 DNA is TGTGCCAGCAGCTTGTTTGGGCTTGGGGAGACCCAGTACTTC. It codes for CASSLFGLGETQYF.

The chain links TRBV24-1 to TRBJ2-1; TRBD2 matches 10 bases. Looked up from germline, CDR1 is KGHDR and CDR2 is SFDVKD. The CDR3 loop spans 15 amino acids. The trim removed 3 bases at V and 8 bases at J, leaving 6 bases unmatched. In nucleotides, the CDR3 is TGTGCCACCAGTGATAACAGCGGGGGGGGTTATGAGCAGTTCTTC. It translates to CATSDNSGGGYEQFF.

The rearrangement links TRBV19 to TRBJ1-6; the D is unclear. Germline loops: CDR1 LNHDA, CDR2 SQIVND (reference sequence). V lost 6 bases and J lost 6, with 12 bases in between. The CDR3 consists of 14 residues. As DNA, the CDR3 is TGTGCCAGTAGGGGTGGAAGTTCTAATTCACCCCTCCACTTT. Amino acid sequence: CASRGGSSNSPLHF.

This clone has just a few counts. The genes are TRBV6-5 and TRBJ1-6; the D gene is possibly TRBD1 (6 bases). Trimming shortened V by 0 bases and J by 8 bases, and 11 bases separated the two germline ends. There are 15 residues in the CDR3. CDR1 and CDR2 from the germline V gene are MNHEY and SVGAGI. CDR3 residues: CASSYSGRGDSPLHF. The CDR3 coding sequence is TGTGCCAGCAGTTACTCGGGCAGGGGTGATTCACCCCTCCACTTT.

The gene calls are TRBV7-2 and TRBJ2-3; D gene unclear. V was cut by 2 bases and J by 5 bases, with 8 bases left in between. Per germline, CDR1 SGHTA and CDR2 FQGNSA. The length of the CDR3 is 13 residues. The CDR3 sequence is CASSLFYIDTQYF. In DNA form, the CDR3 reads TGTGCCAGCAGCTTATTCTATATAGATACGCAGTATTTT.

V and J are TRBV5-1 and TRBJ2-1, with 8 bases lining up with TRBD2. The germline V gene has CDR1 SGHRS and CDR2 YFSETQ. Germline trimming cut 6 bases from V and 3 bases from J; bases unmatched to any gene: 5. This CDR3 is built from 14 residues. The CDR3 sequence: CASTMAGGYNEQFF. The CDR3 DNA is TGCGCCAGCACCATGGCGGGAGGCTACAATGAGCAGTTCTTC.

The chain employs TRBV9 and TRBJ2-7; the D gene is possibly TRBD2 (5 bases). This CDR3 is built from 15 residues. Trimming left V 2 bases short and J 3 bases short, with 15 bases between. CDR1 is SGDLS and CDR2 is YYNGEE in the germline V gene. The CDR3 DNA follows: TGTGCCAGCAGCGTGGCTCCTTCAAGCGGCTACGAGCAGTACTTC. Translating gives CASSVAPSSGYEQYF.

This chain links TRBV11-3 with TRBJ2-2; D not resolved. This CDR3 has 15 residues. Germline V gene lookup returns CDR1 SGHNT and CDR2 YENEEA. V was clipped by 3 bases and J by 1 base, with 9 bases between them. DNA of the CDR3: TGTGCCAGCAGCTTCAGGACGGGGAACACCGGGGAGCTGTTTTTT. Amino acid sequence: CASSFRTGNTGELFF.